The 27 T cell receptor beta chains in this list originate from one sample, sequenced in a study of OX40 agonist ivuxolimab in advanced cancers. Measured with immunoSEQ multiplex PCR; TCRdb has only the in-frame clones, and not every one. Found here are 55,000 to 85,000 clones, roughly 92% of them singletons; the top ten hold 6% to 8%. Sequencing used CD4+ or CD8+ T cells sorted from blood, obtained in a trial of the OX40 agonist ivuxolimab. Receptors originate from an adult with an advanced solid tumor such as melanoma, head and neck, liver or kidney cancer.

The chain links TRBV10-3 to TRBJ2-2, with 7 bases that match TRBD2. This CDR3 is 16 amino acids long. CDR1 and CDR2 (germline): ENHRY, SYGVKD. The ends lost 4 bases at V and 3 bases at J; junction bases unmatched: 8. For the CDR3, the DNA is TGTGCCATCAGTGCCGGCGCGGGGAGGGACACCGGGGAGCTGTTTTTT. This sequence encodes CAISAGAGRDTGELFF.

The V gene is TRBV7-6, the J gene TRBJ1-2; D unresolved. The CDR3 sequence is 15 residues long. V lost 0 bases and J lost 4, with 12 bases in between. Germline V gives CDR1 SGHVS, CDR2 FNYEAQ. The CDR3, as DNA: TGTGCCAGCAGCTTAGCTGGGTCAGACTCCTATGGCTACACCTTC. Residues: CASSLAGSDSYGYTF.

This rearrangement joins TRBV27 to TRBJ2-3; no definite D call. V was shortened by 3 bases and J by 5 bases, with 6 bases between the two germline ends. Germline CDR1 reads MNHEY; CDR2 reads SMNVEV (reference sequence). CDR3 length equals 12 residues. CDR3 amino acids: CASSFPGDTQYF. CDR3 DNA: TGTGCCAGCAGTTTTCCGGGAGATACGCAGTATTTT.

The chain couples TRBV6-5 to TRBJ2-7; D is ambiguous. Germline V gene lookup returns CDR1 MNHEY and CDR2 SVGAGI. Trimming took 5 bases from V and 1 from J, leaving 9 bases between them. This CDR3 has 13 residues. This CDR3 is CASSPPESYEQYF. CDR3 sequence (DNA): TGTGCCAGCAGTCCCCCGGAGTCCTACGAGCAGTACTTC.

The rearrangement uses TRBV27 and TRBJ1-5; weak D call: TRBD1 (5 bases). Germline assignment: CDR1 MNHEY and CDR2 SMNVEV (reference sequence). The CDR3 totals 16 residues. V was shortened by 3 bases and J by 6 bases, with 18 bases between the two germline ends. The CDR3 bases are TGTGCCAGCAGTTTTAGCAGGGACCTTCACACTCAGCCCCAGCATTTT. It translates to CASSFSRDLHTQPQHF.

The V gene is TRBV5-1, the J gene TRBJ2-3, with D unresolved. Germline lookup yields CDR1 SGHRS and CDR2 YFSETQ. The CDR3 extends over 16 amino acids. V shed 4 bases and J shed 4 bases, with 19 bases lying between them. The CDR3 reads CASSPYGGGIPDTQYF. CDR3 DNA sequence: TGCGCCAGCAGCCCCTACGGCGGCGGAATTCCAGATACGCAGTATTTT.

About this clone itself: Other DNA sequences in this sample translate to the same CDR3. The rearrangement joins TRBV27 to TRBJ2-7; D ambiguous. Germline V gives CDR1 MNHEY, CDR2 SMNVEV (reference sequence). With 2 bases removed from V and 3 bases from J, the gap between germline ends came to 2 bases. The CDR3 is 11 residues long. CDR3 sequence: CASSLGYEQYF. CDR3 in DNA: TGTGCCAGCAGTTTAGGCTACGAGCAGTACTTC.

The chain is built from TRBV5-4 and TRBJ2-1; a weak D match, TRBD1 (6 bases). CDR3 length: 16 amino acids. The ends were cut back, 7 bases at V and 1 base at J, with 18 bases in the middle. The germline V gene encodes CDR1 SGHNT and CDR2 YYREEE (reference sequence). For the CDR3, the DNA is TGTGCCAGCCAAGGGGGTGGACGATTGTCCTACAATGAGCAGTTCTTC. It translates to CASQGGGRLSYNEQFF.

The chain recombines TRBV5-5 with TRBJ1-6; D is possibly TRBD1 (5 bases). This CDR3 spans 17 amino acids. The germline gives CDR1 SGHKS, CDR2 YYEKEE (reference sequence). Trimming removed 0 bases at V and 8 bases at J, with 18 bases between. The CDR3 sequence is CASSLGSWGRVDSPLHF. For the CDR3, the DNA is TGTGCCAGCAGCTTGGGGAGTTGGGGCAGGGTGGATTCACCCCTCCACTTT.

The chain employs TRBV12-5 and TRBJ2-3, with D perhaps being TRBD1 or TRBD2 (5 bases each). The CDR3 has 15 residues. Trimming left V 2 bases short and J 1 base short, with 10 bases between. Per the germline V gene, CDR1 is LGHNT and CDR2 is FRNRAP. CDR3 loop: CASGLSLGGTDTQYF. The CDR3 region has the DNA TGTGCTAGTGGTTTGTCTTTGGGGGGCACAGATACGCAGTATTTT.

The chain is built from TRBV7-9 and TRBJ2-5; 7 positions match TRBD2. The V segment lost 5 bases and the J segment 0 bases; nucleotides outside the gene matches: 15. Looked up from germline, CDR1 is SEHNR and CDR2 is FQNEAQ (reference sequence). The CDR3 extends over 18 amino acids. The CDR3 loop is CASSLAGRSGVYQETQYF. In DNA form, the CDR3 reads TGTGCCAGCAGCCTCGCGGGTAGGAGCGGGGTGTACCAAGAGACCCAGTACTTC.

With regard to this clone: This sample includes further DNA sequences coding for the same CDR3. The chain has TRBV7-9 and TRBJ1-6; D gene uncertain. Germline V lookup: CDR1 SEHNR, CDR2 FQNEAQ (reference sequence). CDR3 length: 12 amino acids. The V end lost 3 bases, the J end lost 9 bases, and 6 bases lay between the germline ends. The CDR3 is CASSLGGSPLHF. The CDR3 bases are TGTGCCAGCAGCTTGGGAGGTTCACCCCTCCACTTT.

Points on this clone: Other DNA sequences in the same sample also yield this CDR3. The V gene is TRBV19, the J gene TRBJ1-5; tentative D call: TRBD1 (5 bases). V dropped 3 bases and J dropped 2 bases, with 11 bases sitting between them. CDR1 and CDR2 (germline): LNHDA, SQIVND (reference sequence). This CDR3 has 15 amino acids. CDR3 nucleotides: TGTGCCAGTAGTATTTTTGGGGGTGGCAATCAGCCCCAGCATTTT. It codes for CASSIFGGGNQPQHF.

This chain uses TRBV2 with TRBJ1-1; a possible D gene is TRBD1 (5 bases). Germline assignment: CDR1 SNHLY and CDR2 FYNNEI. This CDR3 spans 14 amino acids. V lost 8 bases and J lost 6, with 19 bases in between. CDR3 DNA sequence: TGTGCCAGCCTCTCCCGGGGGTCTGGGGCTGAAGCTTTCTTT. This gives the protein CASLSRGSGAEAFF.

The chain carries TRBV7-9 and TRBJ1-1; weak D call: TRBD1 (5 bases). V lost 6 bases and J 0 bases, leaving 14 bases between the germline ends. CDR1 is SEHNR and CDR2 is FQNEAQ in the germline V gene (reference sequence). The CDR3 spans 15 residues. CDR3 nucleotides: TGTGCCAGCAGGGGGAGCGACAGTATGAACACTGAAGCTTTCTTT. Residues: CASRGSDSMNTEAFF.

V gene TRBV7-9 combines with J gene TRBJ2-7; the match to TRBD1 covers 7 bases. The CDR3 is 13 amino acids. V lost 5 bases, J lost 5 bases, and 6 bases stayed unmatched. Germline-derived CDR1 and CDR2 are SEHNR and FQNEAQ (reference sequence). The CDR3 loop reads CASSQDRVNEQYF. CDR3 sequence (DNA): TGTGCCAGCAGCCAAGACAGGGTCAACGAGCAGTACTTC.

This chain links TRBV5-1 with TRBJ2-2, with TRBD1 matching 11 bases. This CDR3 comprises 16 residues. CDR1 is SGHRS, CDR2 YFSETQ, per germline. V was clipped by 4 bases and J by 4 bases; unmatched bases: 6. Here the CDR3 DNA reads TGCGCCAGCAGCATACCCGGGACAGGGGGCACCGGGGAGCTGTTTTTT. Translation gives CASSIPGTGGTGELFF.

This chain uses TRBV7-9 with TRBJ2-7; no clear D gene. Germline CDR1 reads SEHNR; CDR2 reads FQNEAQ (reference sequence). The length of the CDR3 is 12 residues. The V end lost 0 bases, the J end lost 5 bases, and 5 bases lay between the germline ends. The CDR3 DNA sequence: TGTGCCAGCAGCTTAGCCGTAAACGAGCAGTACTTC. Translated: CASSLAVNEQYF.

V gene TRBV7-9 combines with J gene TRBJ2-5; 9 bases align to TRBD1. The junction had 6 bases not matched to a gene; V was cut back by 5 bases and J by 5 bases. CDR3 size: 14 residues. The germline V gene has CDR1 SEHNR and CDR2 FQNEAQ (reference sequence). The CDR3 region is CASSPPDRGETQYF. The CDR3 DNA sequence: TGTGCCAGCAGCCCACCAGACAGGGGGGAGACCCAGTACTTC.

The chain joins TRBV14 to TRBJ2-1; no clear D gene. V gave up 4 bases and J gave up 6 bases, with 7 bases separating them. The CDR3 totals 12 residues. CDR1 and CDR2 from the germline V gene are SGHDN and FVKESK. The CDR3 region is CASSPYLNEQFF. In DNA, the CDR3 is TGTGCCAGCAGCCCCTACCTCAATGAGCAGTTCTTC.

The J gene is TRBJ2-7, the V gene TRBV5-4; 7 bases match TRBD1. In germline, CDR1 is SGHNT, CDR2 YYREEE (reference sequence). This CDR3 comprises 15 residues. Trimming removed 4 bases from V and 2 bases from J; junction bases left unmatched: 9. The CDR3 nucleotides are TGTGCCAGCAGCCTCACAGGGGTGTCCACCTACGAGCAGTACTTC. This codes for CASSLTGVSTYEQYF.

The chain carries TRBV4-1 and TRBJ2-2, with 9 bases matching TRBD2. Trimming at V came to 3 bases and at J to 7 bases, leaving 9 bases not matched to a gene. The CDR3 loop spans 16 amino acids. The V gene's germline CDR1 is MGHRA and CDR2 YSYEKL. The CDR3 DNA reads TGCGCCAGCAGCCAGAGCGCGGGGGGGCCGATCGGGGAGCTGTTTTTT. Protein: CASSQSAGGPIGELFF.

The chain employs TRBV7-9 and TRBJ1-1; D is possibly TRBD1 (6 bases). The CDR3 has 11 residues. From germline, CDR1 is SEHNR and CDR2 FQNEAQ (reference sequence). The CDR3 loop reads CTGMGNTEAFF. The CDR3 nucleotides are TGTACAGGGATGGGGAACACTGAAGCTTTCTTT. Full variable domain (remainder filled in from reference TRBV7-9 and TRBJ1-1): DTGVSQNPRHKITKRGQNVTFRCDPISEHNRLYWYRQTLGQGPEFLTYFQNEAQLEKSRLLSDRFSAERPKGSFSTLEIQRTEQGDSAMYLCTGMGNTEAFFGQGTRLTVV.

CDR3 loop: CASSDRKGVYGYTF. For the CDR3, the DNA is TGTGCCAGCAGCGATCGAAAAGGGGTTTATGGCTACACCTTC. The chain joins TRBV13 to TRBJ1-2, with D maybe TRBD1 (5 bases). The CDR3 totals 14 residues. Germline CDR1 reads PRHDT; CDR2 reads FYEKMQ (reference sequence). V shed 5 bases and J shed 5 bases, with 15 bases lying between them.

The chain employs TRBV25-1 and TRBJ2-1; 9 nucleotides line up with TRBD1. The J segment lost 4 bases and the V segment lost 2 bases, leaving 9 bases of the junction unmatched. Looked up from germline, CDR1 is MGHDK and CDR2 is SYGVNS. The CDR3 contains 17 residues. Here the CDR3 reads CASSENRGQGLYNEQFF. Here the CDR3 DNA reads TGTGCCAGCAGTGAAAATCGTGGACAGGGGCTATACAATGAGCAGTTCTTC.

The rearrangement uses TRBV4-3 and TRBJ1-2; TRBD1 matches at 8 bases. The ends lost 0 bases at V and 8 bases at J; junction bases unmatched: 5. Germline lookup yields CDR1 LGHNA and CDR2 YSLEER. This CDR3 has 14 amino acids. The CDR3 here is CASSQDRGHRGYTF. The CDR3 nucleotides are TGCGCCAGCAGCCAAGACAGGGGGCATCGGGGCTACACCTTC.

The chain employs TRBV27 and TRBJ1-4; D not resolved. The length of the CDR3 is 13 residues. Germline CDR1 is MNHEY and CDR2 is SMNVEV (reference sequence). The V gene lost 5 bases and the J gene lost 2 bases, with 6 bases spanning the gap. CDR3 residues: CASSIGTNEKLFF. The CDR3 nucleotides are TGTGCCAGCAGTATCGGGACTAATGAAAAACTGTTTTTT.